These T cell receptor beta chains were read from a single sample in a study of cytomegalovirus exposure and HLA in healthy donors. The method was immunoSEQ multiplex PCR; TCRdb's version includes in-frame clones alone and lacks a portion of them. The profile shows over 100,000 clones, around three quarters of them singletons. The sequenced material came from PBMCs. These receptors were collected from a man aged 30 to 45 in good health and CMV-seronegative. Each CDR3 is given with its conserved first and last residue.

cdr3_aa,j_call,v_call
CASSRAGTGSYEQYF,TRBJ2-7,TRBV9
CASSSPGGAYEQYF,.,TRBV6-1
CASSQEWRVASYEQYF,TRBJ2-7,TRBV4-3
CAIAKGGSNTEAFF,TRBJ1-1,TRBV28
CASSITSGGYEQYF,TRBJ2-7,TRBV19
CASSVGTGRTEAFF,TRBJ1-1,TRBV5-1
CASSLQMGGYNEQFF,TRBJ2-1,TRBV7-2
CASRRVGQGALRTEAFF,TRBJ1-1,TRBV19
CASSLSAGETEAFF,TRBJ1-1,TRBV5-1
CASSLGSGVTNQQFF,TRBJ2-1,TRBV7-2
CASSRQGSSGNTIYF,TRBJ1-3,TRBV6-5
CASSENSLTSEYSYEQYF,TRBJ2-7,TRBV2
CASSSAGQETYF,TRBJ2-7,TRBV28
CASILAAPLGTQYF,TRBJ2-5,TRBV2
CASRKQGGGGELFF,TRBJ2-2,TRBV28
CASSIDQKGGESPLHF,TRBJ1-6,TRBV19
CASSLQGTGANVLTF,TRBJ2-6,TRBV28
CVSSLRSSGSDNEQFF,TRBJ2-1,TRBV7-8
CASSSGGALGTDTQYF,TRBJ2-3,TRBV5-1
CAWSVPPGIQPQHF,TRBJ1-5,TRBV30
CASSLLDSHEQYF,TRBJ2-7,TRBV7-9
CASSGVASGQETQYF,TRBJ2-5,TRBV5-4
CATSLEHLAGATYNEQFF,TRBJ2-1,TRBV15
CASSDGENIQYF,TRBJ2-4,TRBV7-2
CASSPPPGDEQYF,TRBJ2-7,TRBV28
CASRHTGRGNTIYF,TRBJ1-3,TRBV5-8
CASTRGGYSNQPQHF,TRBJ1-5,TRBV10-1
CASRYRGGLIGAFF,TRBJ1-1,TRBV2
CASSDSAGEYNEQFF,TRBJ2-1,TRBV7-9
CASRRQGGRGNYGYTF,TRBJ1-2,TRBV28